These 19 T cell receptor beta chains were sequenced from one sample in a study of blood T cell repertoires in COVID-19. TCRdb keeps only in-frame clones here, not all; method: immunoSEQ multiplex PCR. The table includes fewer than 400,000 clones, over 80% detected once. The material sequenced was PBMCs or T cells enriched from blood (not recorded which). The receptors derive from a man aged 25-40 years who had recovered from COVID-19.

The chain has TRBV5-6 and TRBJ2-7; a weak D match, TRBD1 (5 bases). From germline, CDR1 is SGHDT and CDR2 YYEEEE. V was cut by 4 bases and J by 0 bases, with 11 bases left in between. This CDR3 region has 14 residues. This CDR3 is CASSHQGYSYEQYF. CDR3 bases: TGTGCCAGCAGCCATCAGGGCTACTCCTACGAGCAGTACTTC.

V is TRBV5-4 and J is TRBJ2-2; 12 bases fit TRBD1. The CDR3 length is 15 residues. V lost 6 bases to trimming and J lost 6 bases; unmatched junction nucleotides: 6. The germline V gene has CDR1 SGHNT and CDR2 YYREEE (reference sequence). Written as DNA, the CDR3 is TGTGCCAGCACCCGGGACAGGGGGCCCTCCGGGGAGCTGTTTTTT. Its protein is CASTRDRGPSGELFF.

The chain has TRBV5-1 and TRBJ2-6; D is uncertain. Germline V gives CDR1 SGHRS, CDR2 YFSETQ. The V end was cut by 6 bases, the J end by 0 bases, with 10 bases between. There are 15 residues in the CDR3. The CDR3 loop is CASTYLSSGANVLTF. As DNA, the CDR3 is TGCGCCAGCACCTACCTAAGCTCTGGGGCCAACGTCCTGACTTTC.

In DNA, the CDR3 is TGCAGTGCTAGTGGGGACAGTCAAGAGACCCAGTACTTC. The encoded protein is CSASGDSQETQYF. The J gene is TRBJ2-5, the V gene TRBV20-1, with 7 bases fitting TRBD1. V trimming: 3 bases; J trimming: 2 bases; junction bases outside the gene matches: 3. Per the germline V gene, CDR1 is DFQATT and CDR2 is SNEGSKA (reference sequence). The CDR3 consists of 13 residues.

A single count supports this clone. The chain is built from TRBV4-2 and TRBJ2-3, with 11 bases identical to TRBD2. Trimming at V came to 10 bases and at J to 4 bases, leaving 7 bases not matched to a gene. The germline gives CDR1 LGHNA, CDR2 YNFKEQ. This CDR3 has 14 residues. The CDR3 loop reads CATGSGGAPDTQYF. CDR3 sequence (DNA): TGTGCCACGGGTAGCGGGGGGGCACCAGATACGCAGTATTTT.

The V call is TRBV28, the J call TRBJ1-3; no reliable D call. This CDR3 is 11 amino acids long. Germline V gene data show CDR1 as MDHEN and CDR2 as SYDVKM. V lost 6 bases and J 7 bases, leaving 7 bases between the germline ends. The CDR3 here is CASRRVNTIYF. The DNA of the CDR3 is TGTGCCAGCAGACGGGTGAACACCATATATTTT. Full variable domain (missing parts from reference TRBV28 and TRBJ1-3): DVKVTQSSRYLVKRTGEKVFLECVQDMDHENMFWYRQDPGLGLRLIYFSYDVKMKEKGDIPEGYSVSREKKERFSLILESASTNQTSMYLCASRRVNTIYFGEGSWLTVV.

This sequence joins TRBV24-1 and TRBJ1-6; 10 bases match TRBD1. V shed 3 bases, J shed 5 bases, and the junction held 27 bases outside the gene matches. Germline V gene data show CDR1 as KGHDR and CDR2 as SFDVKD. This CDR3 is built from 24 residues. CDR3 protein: CATSDPRGFGRRPGQGIHNSPLHF. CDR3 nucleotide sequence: TGTGCCACCAGTGATCCCCGTGGGTTTGGGCGAAGGCCGGGACAGGGGATCCATAATTCACCCCTCCACTTT.

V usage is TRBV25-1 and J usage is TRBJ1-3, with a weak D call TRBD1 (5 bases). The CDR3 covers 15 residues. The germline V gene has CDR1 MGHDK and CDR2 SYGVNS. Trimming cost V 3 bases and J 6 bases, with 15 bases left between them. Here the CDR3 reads CASSEAGTAINTIYF. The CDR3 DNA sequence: TGTGCCAGCAGTGAGGCAGGGACTGCGATAAACACCATATATTTT.

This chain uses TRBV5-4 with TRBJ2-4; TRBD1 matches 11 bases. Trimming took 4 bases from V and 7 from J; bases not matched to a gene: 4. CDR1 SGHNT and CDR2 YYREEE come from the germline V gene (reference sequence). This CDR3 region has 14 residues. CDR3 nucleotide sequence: TGTGCCAGCAGCCGGACAGGGGGCGCGAACATTCAGTACTTC. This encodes CASSRTGGANIQYF. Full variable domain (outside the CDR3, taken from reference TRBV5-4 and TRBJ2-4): ETGVTQSPTHLIKTRGQQVTLRCSSQSGHNTVSWYQQALGQGPQFIFQYYREEENGRGNFPPRFSGLQFPNYSSELNVNALELDDSALYLCASSRTGGANIQYFGAGTRLSVL.

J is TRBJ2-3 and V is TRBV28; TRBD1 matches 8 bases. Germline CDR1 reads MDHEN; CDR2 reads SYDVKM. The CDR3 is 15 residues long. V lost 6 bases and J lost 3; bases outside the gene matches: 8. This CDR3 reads CASRSQGGGTDTQYF. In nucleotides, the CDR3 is TGTGCCAGCAGGTCACAGGGGGGTGGAACAGATACGCAGTATTTT. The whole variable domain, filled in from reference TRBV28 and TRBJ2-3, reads DVKVTQSSRYLVKRTGEKVFLECVQDMDHENMFWYRQDPGLGLRLIYFSYDVKMKEKGDIPEGYSVSREKKERFSLILESASTNQTSMYLCASRSQGGGTDTQYFGPGTRLTVL.

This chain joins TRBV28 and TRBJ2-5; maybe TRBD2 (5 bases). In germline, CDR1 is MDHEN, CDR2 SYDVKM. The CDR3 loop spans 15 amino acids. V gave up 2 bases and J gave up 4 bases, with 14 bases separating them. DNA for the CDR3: TGTGCCAGCAGTTTAGCAGCTGGAGGTGGAGAGACCCAGTACTTC. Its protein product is CASSLAAGGGETQYF. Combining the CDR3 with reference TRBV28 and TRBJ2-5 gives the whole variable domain DVKVTQSSRYLVKRTGEKVFLECVQDMDHENMFWYRQDPGLGLRLIYFSYDVKMKEKGDIPEGYSVSREKKERFSLILESASTNQTSMYLCASSLAAGGGETQYFGPGTRLLVL.

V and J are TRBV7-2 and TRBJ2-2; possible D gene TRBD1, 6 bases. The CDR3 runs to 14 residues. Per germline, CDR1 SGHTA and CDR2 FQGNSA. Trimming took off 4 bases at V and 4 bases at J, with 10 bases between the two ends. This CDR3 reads CASSWTEFTGELFF. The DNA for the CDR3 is TGTGCCAGCAGCTGGACAGAATTCACCGGGGAGCTGTTTTTT. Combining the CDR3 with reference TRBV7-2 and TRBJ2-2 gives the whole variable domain GAGVSQSPSNKVTEKGKDVELRCDPISGHTALYWYRQSLGQGLEFLIYFQGNSAPDKSGLPSDRFSAERTGGSVSTLTIQRTQQEDSAVYLCASSWTEFTGELFFGEGSRLTVL.

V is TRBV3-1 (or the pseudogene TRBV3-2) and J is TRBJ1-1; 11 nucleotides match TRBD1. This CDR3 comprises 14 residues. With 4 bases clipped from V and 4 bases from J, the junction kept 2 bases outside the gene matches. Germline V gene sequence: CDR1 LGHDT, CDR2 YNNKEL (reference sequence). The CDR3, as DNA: TGTGCCAGCAGCCTGGGACAGGGGGGCACTGAAGCTTTCTTT. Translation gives CASSLGQGGTEAFF.

The CDR3 sequence: CASSPRQGLTNTEAFF. The CDR3 DNA reads TGCGCCAGCAGCCCCCGACAGGGACTTACGAACACTGAAGCTTTCTTT. The chain employs TRBV5-1 and TRBJ1-1; TRBD1 matches 7 bases. Germline values: CDR1 SGHRS, CDR2 YFSETQ. The CDR3 length is 16 residues. Trimming cost V 4 bases and J 1 base; bases outside gene matches: 10.

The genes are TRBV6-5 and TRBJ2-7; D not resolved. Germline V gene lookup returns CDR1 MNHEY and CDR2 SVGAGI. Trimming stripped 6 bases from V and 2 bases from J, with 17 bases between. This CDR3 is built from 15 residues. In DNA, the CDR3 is TGTGCCAGCAGAACAGCCCATGGAACAGCCTACGAGCAGTACTTC. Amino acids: CASRTAHGTAYEQYF.

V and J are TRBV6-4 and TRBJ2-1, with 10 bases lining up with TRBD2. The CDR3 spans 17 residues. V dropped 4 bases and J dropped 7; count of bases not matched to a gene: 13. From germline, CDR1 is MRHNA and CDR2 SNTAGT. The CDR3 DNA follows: TGTGCCAGCAGTGCCTACTCCATAGCGGGGGGCGTGAATGAGCAGTTCTTC. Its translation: CASSAYSIAGGVNEQFF.

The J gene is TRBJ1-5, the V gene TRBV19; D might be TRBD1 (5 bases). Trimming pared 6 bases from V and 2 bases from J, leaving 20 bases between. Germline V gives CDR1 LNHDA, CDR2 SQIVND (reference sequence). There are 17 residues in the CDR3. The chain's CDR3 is CASSPEVQGHGNQPQHF. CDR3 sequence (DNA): TGTGCCAGTAGCCCAGAAGTTCAGGGTCATGGCAATCAGCCCCAGCATTTT.

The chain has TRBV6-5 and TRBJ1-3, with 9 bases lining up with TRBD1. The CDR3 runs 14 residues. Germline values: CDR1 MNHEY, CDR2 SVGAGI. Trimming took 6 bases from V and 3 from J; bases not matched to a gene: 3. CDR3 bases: TGTGCCAGCAGCCACAGGGGGCATGGAAACACCATATATTTT. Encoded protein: CASSHRGHGNTIYF.

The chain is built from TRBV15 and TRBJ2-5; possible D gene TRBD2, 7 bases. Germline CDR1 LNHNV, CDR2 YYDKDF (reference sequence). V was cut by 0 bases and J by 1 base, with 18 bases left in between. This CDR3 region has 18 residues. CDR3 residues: CATSRDLGGDLFQETQYF. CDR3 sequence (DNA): TGTGCCACCAGCAGAGATCTAGGGGGGGACCTTTTCCAAGAGACCCAGTACTTC.